The 2 T cell receptor beta chains in this list originate from one sample, sequenced in a study of cytomegalovirus exposure and HLA in healthy donors. This PCR relied on a set of 60 Vbeta primers and 13 Jbeta primers. Profiled with immunoSEQ multiplex PCR; TCRdb holds only in-frame clones, not every one. The data show hundreds of thousands of clones, about 77% seen once. Sequencing input: PBMCs. The receptors here all came from a woman in her thirties in good health and CMV-seronegative.

About this clone itself: The sample has other DNA sequences that encode this CDR3 too. The chain couples TRBV6-5 to TRBJ2-7, with 8 bases fitting TRBD2. Germline loops: CDR1 MNHEY, CDR2 SVGAGI. V was clipped by 8 bases and J by 4 bases; unmatched bases: 4. This CDR3 contains 12 residues. CDR3 in amino acids: CASLAGSYEQYF. CDR3 sequence (DNA): TGTGCCAGCCTAGCGGGTTCGTACGAGCAGTACTTC.

The chain links TRBV7-9 to TRBJ1-4; 10 positions match TRBD1. The CDR3 is made up of 14 amino acids. V lost 6 bases, J lost 4 bases, and 2 bases stayed unmatched. Per the germline V gene, CDR1 is SEHNR and CDR2 is FQNEAQ (reference sequence). The chain's CDR3 is CASRGDRGNEKLFF. In nucleotides, the CDR3 is TGTGCCAGCAGAGGGGACAGGGGTAATGAAAAACTGTTTTTT.